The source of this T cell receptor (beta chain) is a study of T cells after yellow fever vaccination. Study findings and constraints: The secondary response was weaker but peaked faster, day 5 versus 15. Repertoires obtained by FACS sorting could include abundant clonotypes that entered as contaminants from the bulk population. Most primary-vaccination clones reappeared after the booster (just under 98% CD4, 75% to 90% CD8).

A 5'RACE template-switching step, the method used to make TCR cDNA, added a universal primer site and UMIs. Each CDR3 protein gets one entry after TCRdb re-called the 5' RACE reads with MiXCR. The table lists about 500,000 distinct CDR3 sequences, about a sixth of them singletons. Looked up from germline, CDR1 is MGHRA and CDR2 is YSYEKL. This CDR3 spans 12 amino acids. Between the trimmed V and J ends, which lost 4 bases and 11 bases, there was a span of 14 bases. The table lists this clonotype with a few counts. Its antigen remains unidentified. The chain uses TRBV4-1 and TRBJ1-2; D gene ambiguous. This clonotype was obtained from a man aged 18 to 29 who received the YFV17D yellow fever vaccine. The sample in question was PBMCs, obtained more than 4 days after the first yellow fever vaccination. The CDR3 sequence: CASSLRGRAYTF. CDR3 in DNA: TGCGCCAGCAGCCTCCGAGGTAGGGCATACACCTTC.